What follows is one T cell receptor (beta chain) and its context. This entry comes from a study of control samples from healthy donors and cancer patients. Assay: immunoSEQ multiplex PCR; the TCRdb copy retains only in-frame clones and omits some. This table holds some 150,000 clones, approximately 92% found once. This CDR3 is built from 12 residues. In germline, CDR1 is SGHNT, CDR2 YYREEE (reference sequence). The V end lost 4 bases, the J end lost 7 bases, and 11 bases lay between the germline ends. The chain carries TRBV5-4 and TRBJ1-1; a possible D gene is TRBD1 (5 bases). The clonotype originates from a man aged 30 to 39 in good health. Sequenced material: blood. DNA of the CDR3: TGTGCCAGCAGCGAGGACATGGATGAAGCTTTCTTT. Its translation is CASSEDMDEAFF.